These T cell receptor beta chains were read from a single sample in a study of regulatory T cells in long-lasting Graves disease. TCRdb reanalysed the multiplex PCR reads using MiXCR and keeps one entry per CDR3 protein. The sample includes about 470,000 distinct CDR3 sequences, about a fifth seen only once; the top ten take less than 9%. Sequencing was performed on peripheral blood mononuclear cells (PBMCs), taken when the disease was refractory, from a patient treated with antithyroid drugs. These receptors were collected from a female donor with Graves disease. The CDR3 runs from the conserved cysteine through the conserved F or W. The order of the fields is V gene, J gene, clone size, D gene, CDR3 protein, CDR3 DNA. A D gene is named only where the DNA matches it firmly. Where a row states a size, it is once, few, many or the class of an expanded clone; other rows omit it.

TRBV7-3,TRBJ2-2,many,TRBD2,CASSTGLAPGELFF,TGTGCCAGCAGCACGGGACTAGCACCCGGGGAGCTGTTTTTT
TRBV4-1,TRBJ1-1,many,.,CASSRQDTEAFF,TGTGCCAGCAGCCGACAGGACACTGAAGCTTTCTTT
TRBV28,TRBJ2-1,few,.,CASSLWGDYNEQFF,TGTGCCAGCAGTTTATGGGGCGACTACAATGAGCAGTTCTTC
TRBV7-9,TRBJ1-1,.,.,CASGYGGSTEAFF,TGTGCCAGCGGGTATGGGGGGAGTACTGAAGCTTTCTTT
TRBV30,TRBJ1-2,many,.,CAWSAGGYGYTF,TGTGCCTGGAGTGCTGGGGGCTATGGCTACACCTTC
TRBV14,TRBJ2-5,few,.,CASSRGRRTDQETQYF,TGTGCCAGCAGCCGAGGAAGACGGACAGACCAAGAGACCCAGTACTTC
TRBV11-1,TRBJ2-1,.,TRBD2,CASSLVLAGSSYNEQFF,TGTGCCAGCAGCTTAGTCCTAGCGGGGAGCTCCTACAATGAGCAGTTCTTC
TRBV20-1,TRBJ1-1,.,.,CSDRLTEAFF,TGCAGTGATCGTCTCACTGAAGCTTTCTTT
TRBV3-1,TRBJ2-7,many,.,CASSPQPEYYEQYF,TGTGCCAGCAGCCCTCAGCCGGAATACTACGAGCAGTACTTC
TRBV6-2/TRBV6-3,TRBJ1-6,many,.,CASSLLLNGSPLHF,TGTGCCAGCAGTTTACTTTTAAATGGATCCCCCCTCCACTTT
TRBV11-1,TRBJ2-3,.,TRBD2,CASTLAGENTDTQYF,TGTGCCAGCACCTTAGCGGGAGAGAACACAGATACGCAGTATTTT
TRBV27,TRBJ2-7,once,.,CASSSGLMEQYF,TGTGCCAGCAGTTCGGGTCTGATGGAGCAGTACTTC
TRBV6-1,TRBJ2-2,many,TRBD2,CASSPLAGPDTGELFF,TGTGCCAGCAGTCCACTAGCGGGTCCGGACACCGGGGAGCTGTTTTTT
TRBV6-1,TRBJ1-2,few,TRBD1,CASSEIIDRAYGYTF,TGTGCCAGCAGTGAGATAATTGACAGGGCGTATGGCTACACCTTC
TRBV6-1,TRBJ2-7,many,.,CASSQGYSSYEQYF,TGTGCCAGCAGTCAGGGGTATAGTTCCTACGAGCAGTACTTC
TRBV19,TRBJ1-5,.,.,CASTGRDSNQPQHF,TGTGCCAGTACCGGCCGGGATAGCAATCAGCCCCAGCATTTT
TRBV11-2,TRBJ1-5,many,.,CASSTGINQPQHF,TGTGCCAGCAGTACAGGAATCAATCAGCCCCAGCATTTT
TRBV28,TRBJ1-5,many,TRBD1,CASISSGGQPQHF,TGTGCCAGCATTTCATCAGGGGGTCAGCCCCAGCATTTT
TRBV12-3/TRBV12-4,TRBJ1-4,many,.,CASTGGDEKLFF,TGTGCCAGCACCGGGGGAGATGAAAAACTGTTTTTT
TRBV28,TRBJ2-7,many,.,CASSLPPLPTIGYEQYF,TGTGCCAGCAGTTTACCACCCCTGCCGACGATTGGCTACGAGCAGTACTTC
TRBV7-2,TRBJ1-6,few,.,CASSLVSDNSPLHF,TGTGCCAGCAGCTTAGTGTCAGACAATTCACCCCTCCACTTT
TRBV28,TRBJ2-5,many,TRBD1,CASSATGVGETQYF,TGTGCCAGCAGTGCAACAGGGGTAGGAGAGACCCAGTACTTC
TRBV2,TRBJ1-5,.,TRBD1,CASDTGTGRNQPQHF,TGTGCCAGCGACACTGGGACAGGGCGCAATCAGCCCCAGCATTTT
TRBV25-1,TRBJ1-2,.,.,CASSGRGLPVLGYTF,TGTGCCAGCAGTGGCCGGGGACTCCCCGTCTTGGGCTACACCTTC
TRBV30,TRBJ2-4,.,TRBD1,CAWRAAGTGGNIQYF,TGTGCCTGGAGGGCAGCCGGGACAGGGGGGAACATTCAGTACTTC
TRBV9,TRBJ2-2,.,TRBD1,CASSPDRGLAGELFF,TGTGCCAGCAGCCCAGACAGGGGACTCGCCGGGGAGCTGTTTTTT
TRBV28,TRBJ2-7,many,.,CASSFVGKTYEQYF,TGTGCCAGCAGTTTTGTTGGTAAAACCTACGAGCAGTACTTC
TRBV6-5,TRBJ2-7,many,TRBD1,CASSYTGAYEQYF,TGTGCCAGCAGTTATACAGGGGCCTACGAGCAGTACTTC
TRBV6-5,TRBJ2-7,once,.,CASSSISGLPGYEQYF,TGTGCCAGCAGTTCCATTTCGGGACTCCCTGGTTACGAGCAGTACTTC
TRBV6-1,TRBJ2-4,.,TRBD2,CASSQRGLAKNIQYF,TGTGCCAGCAGCCAGCGGGGTCTAGCCAAAAACATTCAGTACTTC
TRBV29-1,TRBJ1-2,few,.,CSVRFRGGYTF,TGCAGCGTCCGCTTTCGGGGTGGCTACACCTTC
TRBV19,TRBJ2-7,few,TRBD1,CASSAGTGGNEQYF,TGTGCCAGCAGCGCTGGGACAGGGGGCAACGAGCAGTACTTC
TRBV28,TRBJ1-2,.,TRBD1,CASSSPDLIQGDANYGYTF,TGTGCCAGCAGTTCCCCGGACTTAATACAGGGGGACGCTAACTATGGCTACACCTTC
TRBV28,TRBJ1-1,many,.,CASSLFRVRNEAFF,TGTGCCAGCAGTTTATTCCGGGTCAGGAATGAAGCTTTCTTT
TRBV11-3,TRBJ2-2,few,.,CASSRAGNTGELFF,TGTGCCAGCAGCAGGGCGGGAAACACCGGGGAGCTGTTTTTT
TRBV11-2,TRBJ1-1,.,.,CASSATEVLGTEAFF,TGTGCCAGCAGCGCGACAGAAGTACTTGGGACTGAAGCTTTCTTT
TRBV27,TRBJ2-7,many,TRBD1,CASSSTGGGEQYF,TGTGCCAGCAGTTCTACAGGGGGAGGCGAGCAGTACTTC
TRBV19,TRBJ2-5,.,.,CASSMEGQRETQYF,TGTGCCAGTAGTATGGAAGGACAGCGAGAGACCCAGTACTTC
TRBV27,TRBJ2-7,many,.,CASSLNSYEQYF,TGTGCCAGCAGTTTAAACTCCTACGAGCAGTACTTC
TRBV27,TRBJ2-7,.,.,CASRSLNYEQYF,TGTGCCAGCAGGAGCCTGAACTACGAGCAGTACTTC